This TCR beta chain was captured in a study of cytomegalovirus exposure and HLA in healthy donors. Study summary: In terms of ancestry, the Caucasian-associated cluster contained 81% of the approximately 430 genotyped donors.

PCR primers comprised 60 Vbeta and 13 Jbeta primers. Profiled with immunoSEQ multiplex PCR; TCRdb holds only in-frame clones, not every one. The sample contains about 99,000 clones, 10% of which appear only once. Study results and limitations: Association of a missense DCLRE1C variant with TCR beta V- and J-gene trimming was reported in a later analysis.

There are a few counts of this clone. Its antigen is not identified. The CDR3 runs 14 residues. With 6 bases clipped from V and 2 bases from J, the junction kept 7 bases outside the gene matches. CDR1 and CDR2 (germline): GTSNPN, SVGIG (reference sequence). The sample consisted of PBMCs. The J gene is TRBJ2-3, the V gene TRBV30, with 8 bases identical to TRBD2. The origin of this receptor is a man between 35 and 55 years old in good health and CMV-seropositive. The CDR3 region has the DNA TGTGCCTGCTCCCCTAGCGGGTACACAGATACGCAGTATTTT. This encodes CACSPSGYTDTQYF.